This TCR beta chain stems from a study of cytomegalovirus exposure and HLA in healthy donors (dated by TCRdb to 2016 to 2017). Regarding the research as a whole: A later analysis indicated that the 90 to 150 validation repertoires were generated on the platform also employed for the approximately 700 repertoires of the first cohort. The study aimed to test whether signatures of past pathogen exposure could be identified by cataloging public T cell receptors. Along with the roughly 710-subject first cohort, a separate validation cohort of over a hundred different subjects was used. High-throughput TCR immunosequencing, statistical association of individual TCRs with disease status, and machine learning were combined to predict cytomegalovirus infection status. Overall study outcomes, separate from this receptor: The authors suggested that the approach could potentially be generalized to other disease states and immunological phenotypes. All 120 or so repertoires were used to score co-occurrence in the validation cohort in a later analysis, because that analysis had no HLA typing for the cohort. Subsequent analysis determined that TCRs grouped into clusters in the first cohort also showed a tendency toward co-occurrence across the approximately 120 validation repertoires, and 94% of cluster scores exceeded 0. In both the original and validation cohorts, the classifier was reported to diagnose cytomegalovirus status with high specificity and sensitivity. In vitro tests confirmed that a few of the cytomegalovirus-associated TCR beta chains recognize cytomegalovirus antigens. Across donors, most TCR sequences were observed very rarely, whereas some public TCRs were present in many individuals. In the study, 150 to 200 TCR beta chains were listed as associated with cytomegalovirus.

Library construction relied on the immunoSEQ multiplex PCR assay. For the original study's pipeline: To diagnose cytomegalovirus status from the catalog of TCR beta chain sequences, a statistical classification framework was built. TCRdb obtained this table from immuneACCESS and retained in-frame rearrangements with V and J assigned. These tables miss some clones; where compared with another copy, unresolved V genes account for less than half of the shortfall, and the remainder is unexplained. D and trimming come from the DNA, and the V and J calls and clone size come from that table. This sample is represented by a few hundred thousand clones; around 90% of them were singletons. The ten top clones hold 0.35% to 0.4% of the sample. Donors formed part of the validation cohort, which comprised approximately 130 subjects and was distinct from the first cohort of under 850 subjects. Trimmed from V: 1 base; trimmed from J: 3 bases; junction bases lacking a gene match: 4. The germline V gene encodes CDR1 MDHEN and CDR2 SYDVKM. The CDR3 goes from the cysteine to the phenylalanine over 16 residues. Just CDR3 DNA is preserved here, 48 bases in frame from base 1.

Turning to this clone: Its specific antigen is unknown. No qualities accompany the bases; no much larger clone lies one base away.

The sequence derives from a woman younger than 35 in good health and CMV-seronegative. The sequenced sample consisted of PBMCs. Recombination joined TRBV28 with TRBJ2-1; 9 bases in the junction line up with TRBD1. The CDR3 here reads CASSLSATGGYNEQFF. In nucleotide form, the sequence is TGTGCCAGCAGTTTATCCGCGACAGGGGGCTACAATGAGCAGTTCTTC. With the rest looked up from the reference TRBV28 and TRBJ2-1 genes rather than sequenced, the full variable domain is DVKVTQSSRYLVKRTGEKVFLECVQDMDHENMFWYRQDPGLGLRLIYFSYDVKMKEKGDIPEGYSVSREKKERFSLILESASTNQTSMYLCASSLSATGGYNEQFFGPGTRLTVL.